The 15 T cell receptor beta chains below come from one sample, sequenced in a study of metastatic and nonmetastatic thyroid tumors (dated by TCRdb to between 2020 and 2021). None of the patients had been given any treatment before thyroid surgery. The library was built by means of PCR. TCRdb names Illumina HiSeq 4000 as the instrument used. TCRdb reprocessing: public reads trimmed at Q25 with fastp, clones called with MiXCR, in-frame beta chains kept. Present in this sample are around 19,000 clones, 15% to 19% of which were seen just once. The ten largest clones take up more than 30% of the sample. Sequenced material: blood. The receptors stem from a female donor with papillary thyroid cancer or a benign thyroid nodule (not recorded which). Some clones in this sample may be carry-over from other donors' samples.

This rearrangement joins TRBV5-1 to TRBJ1-3; D not certain. Germline V gene data show CDR1 as SGHRS and CDR2 as YFSETQ. Trimming removed 4 bases at V and 9 bases at J, with 14 bases between. The CDR3 totals 13 residues. CDR3 loop: CASSGETAGTIYF. CDR3 coding DNA: TGCGCCAGCAGCGGGGAAACAGCCGGCACCATATATTTT.

The J gene is TRBJ2-3, the V gene TRBV7-6; unclear D gene. CDR3 size: 12 residues. The V gene lost 3 bases and the J gene lost 2 bases, with 3 bases spanning the gap. Germline V gives CDR1 SGHVS, CDR2 FNYEAQ. The CDR3 DNA is TGTGCCAGCAGCTTTAACACAGATACGCAGTATTTT. Translation: CASSFNTDTQYF. The full variable domain, rest sourced from reference TRBV7-6 and TRBJ2-3, is GAGVSQSPRYKVTKRGQDVALRCDPISGHVSLYWYRQALGQGPEFLTYFNYEAQQDKSGLPNDRFSAERPEGSISTLTIQRTEQRDSAMYRCASSFNTDTQYFGPGTRLTVL.

This clone was recorded at least ten times. The V call is TRBV6-5, the J call TRBJ1-1, with TRBD1 as a possible D gene (6 bases). There are 14 residues in the CDR3. V lost 0 bases to trimming and J lost 7 bases, with 12 bases between them. Germline assignment: CDR1 MNHEY and CDR2 SVGAGI. Here the CDR3 reads CASSYSRGQVEAFF. The DNA for the CDR3 is TGTGCCAGCAGTTACTCGCGGGGGCAGGTTGAAGCTTTCTTT.

This clone was observed at least ten times. The CDR3 DNA sequence: TGTGCCAGCAGCTTAGGGCCGGGACCACAGTACGAGCAGTACTTC. This encodes CASSLGPGPQYEQYF. The chain has TRBV7-2 and TRBJ2-7; the D call may be TRBD1 or TRBD2 (5 bases each). The length of the CDR3 is 15 residues. Germline values: CDR1 SGHTA, CDR2 FQGNSA. V was clipped by 1 base and J by 4 bases, with 14 bases between them.

This clone was picked up many times. The gene calls are TRBV7-2 and TRBJ2-5; possibly TRBD2 for D (6 bases). Trimming pared 5 bases from V and 6 bases from J, leaving 19 bases between. The length of the CDR3 is 15 residues. CDR1 is SGHTA and CDR2 is FQGNSA in the germline V gene. The DNA of the CDR3 is TGTGCCAGCAGCCAAAAGGGAGGAGGCATAAAGACCCAGTACTTC. It yields the protein CASSQKGGGIKTQYF. Drawing the rest from reference TRBV7-2 and TRBJ2-5, the complete variable domain is GAGVSQSPSNKVTEKGKDVELRCDPISGHTALYWYRQSLGQGLEFLIYFQGNSAPDKSGLPSDRFSAERTGGSVSTLTIQRTQQEDSAVYLCASSQKGGGIKTQYFGPGTRLLVL.

By share, this clone ranks as medium-sized (0.01 to 0.1%). The chain recombines TRBV4-2 with TRBJ1-4, with 7 bases aligning to TRBD1. The CDR3 totals 16 residues. The V and J ends lost 2 bases and 3 bases, in that order; junction bases with no gene match: 6. Germline V gives CDR1 LGHNA, CDR2 YNFKEQ. The CDR3 spells CASSQPDTGANEKLFF. The DNA of the CDR3 is TGTGCCAGCAGCCAACCAGATACAGGGGCTAATGAAAAACTGTTTTTT.

This clone was seen repeatedly, ten times or more. This rearrangement joins TRBV7-9 to TRBJ2-2; 15 bases match TRBD2. From germline, CDR1 is SEHNR and CDR2 FQNEAQ (reference sequence). The CDR3 sequence is 18 residues long. Trimming took 4 bases from V and 5 from J; bases not matched to a gene: 8. CDR3 DNA sequence: TGTGCCAGCAGCTCGTGGACTAGCGGGAGGGCGAGGACCGGGGAGCTGTTTTTT. It yields the protein CASSSWTSGRARTGELFF.

This clone was counted ten times or more. CDR3 nucleotide sequence: TGTGCCAGCAGTTCAGGACAGGGGTTTTTCGAGCAGTACTTC. It yields the protein CASSSGQGFFEQYF. This chain connects TRBV28 to TRBJ2-7; TRBD1 matches 9 bases. Germline lookup yields CDR1 MDHEN and CDR2 SYDVKM. V trimming: 4 bases; J trimming: 6 bases; junction bases outside the gene matches: 7. CDR3 length equals 14 residues.

This clone has ten or more counts. The CDR3 DNA reads TGCAGCGTTGGGAGGGAGTATGGCTACACCTTC. Translation gives CSVGREYGYTF. V gene TRBV29-1 combines with J gene TRBJ1-2; D uncertain. Germline assignment: CDR1 SQVTM and CDR2 ANQGSEA. The CDR3 has 11 residues. Trimming took 4 bases from V and 5 from J, leaving 8 bases between them.

This clone has at least ten counts. The genes are TRBV2 and TRBJ2-7, with 10 positions matching TRBD1. CDR1 is SNHLY and CDR2 is FYNNEI in the germline V gene. V dropped 6 bases and J dropped 6; count of bases not matched to a gene: 11. This CDR3 spans 15 amino acids. The DNA for the CDR3 is TGTGCCAGCAGACAAGACAGGGGGCCCTACCGCGAGCAGTACTTC. It translates to CASRQDRGPYREQYF. Supplemented by reference TRBV2 and TRBJ2-7, the full variable domain reads EPEVTQTPSHQVTQMGQEVILRCVPISNHLYFYWYRQILGQKVEFLVSFYNNEISEKSEIFDDQFSVERPDGSNFTLKIRSTKLEDSAMYFCASRQDRGPYREQYFGPGTRLTVT.

This clone was seen repeatedly, ten times or more. The chain joins TRBV6-1 to TRBJ2-1; 8 positions match TRBD2. The ends lost 6 bases at V and 9 bases at J; junction bases unmatched: 7. There are 13 residues in the CDR3. Germline V gene lookup returns CDR1 MNHNS and CDR2 SASEGT. CDR3 sequence (DNA): TGTGCCAGCAGCAACCAGCGGGAGTCTGAGCAGTTCTTC. Protein: CASSNQRESEQFF.

This clone has a count of ten or more. The V and J genes are TRBV28 and TRBJ2-7; D not resolved. This CDR3 is built from 13 residues. Germline V lookup: CDR1 MDHEN, CDR2 SYDVKM. V was cut by 9 bases and J by 3 bases, with 15 bases left in between. The DNA for the CDR3 is TGTGCCAGTTCCGCCGGGTCCAACTACGAGCAGTACTTC. It codes for CASSAGSNYEQYF.

The chain carries TRBV27 and TRBJ1-2; 11 positions agree with TRBD1. CDR1 and CDR2 (germline): MNHEY, SMNVEV (reference sequence). This CDR3 is 19 amino acids long. J lost 3 bases, V lost 4 bases, and 16 bases had no gene match. The CDR3 loop reads CASSSWDRGTLEGDYGYTF. The CDR3 DNA sequence: TGTGCCAGCAGTTCTTGGGACAGGGGGACGTTAGAGGGGGACTATGGCTACACCTTC.

As regards this clone: As the CDR3 is not closed by the conserved phenylalanine or tryptophan, this likely results from a read error. The chain employs TRBV19 and TRBJ1-4; TRBD1 matches 9 bases. The CDR3 extends over 17 amino acids. After removal of 5 bases from V and 10 bases from J, the junction contained 17 bases not matched to a gene. Germline V lookup: CDR1 LNHDA, CDR2 SQIVND (reference sequence). CDR3 in amino acids: CASSPRPGQGPQGKLFL. As DNA, the CDR3 is TGTGCCAGTAGTCCACGCCCGGGACAGGGACCTCAGGGAAAACTGTTTTTG.

This chain uses TRBV4-1 with TRBJ2-7; 15 bases line up with TRBD2. Germline-derived CDR1 and CDR2 are MGHRA and YSYEKL. V shed 0 bases, J shed 4 bases, and the junction held 7 bases outside the gene matches. CDR3 length: 18 residues. CDR3 protein: CASSQDLHGTSGRYEQYF. CDR3 DNA: TGCGCCAGCAGCCAAGATCTGCACGGGACTAGCGGGAGGTACGAGCAGTACTTC.